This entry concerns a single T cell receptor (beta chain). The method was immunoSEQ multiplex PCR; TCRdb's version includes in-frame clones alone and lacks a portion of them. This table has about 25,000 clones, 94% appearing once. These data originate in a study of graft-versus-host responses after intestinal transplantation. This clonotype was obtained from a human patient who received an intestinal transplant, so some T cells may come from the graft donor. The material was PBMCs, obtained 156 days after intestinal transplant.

CDR3 region: CASSQWFELGSTDTQYF. The CDR3 bases are TGCGCCAGCAGCCAATGGTTCGAATTAGGTAGCACAGATACGCAGTATTTT. The J gene is TRBJ2-3, the V gene TRBV4-1; no definite D call. CDR3 size: 17 residues. Trimming shortened V by 2 bases and J by 0 bases, and 15 bases separated the two germline ends. The germline CDR1 and CDR2 sequences are MGHRA and YSYEKL.